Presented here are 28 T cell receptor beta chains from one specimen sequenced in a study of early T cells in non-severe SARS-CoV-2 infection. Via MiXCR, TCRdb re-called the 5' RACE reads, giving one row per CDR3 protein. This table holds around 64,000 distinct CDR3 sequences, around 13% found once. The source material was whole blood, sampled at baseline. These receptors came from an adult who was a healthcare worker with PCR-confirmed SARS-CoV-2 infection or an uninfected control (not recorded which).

The CDR3 loop reads CASSLLRQGRDEQYF. The CDR3 bases are TGTGCCAGCAGCCTGCTCAGACAGGGAAGGGACGAGCAGTACTTC. The J gene is TRBJ2-7, the V gene TRBV13; 7 bases match TRBD1. The V and J ends lost 5 bases and 5 bases, in that order; junction bases with no gene match: 12. This CDR3 has 15 amino acids. Germline CDR1 is PRHDT and CDR2 is FYEKMQ (reference sequence). Using reference TRBV13 and TRBJ2-7 for the parts outside the CDR3, the full variable domain is AAGVIQSPRHLIKEKRETATLKCYPIPRHDTVYWYQQGPGQDPQFLISFYEKMQSDKGSIPDRFSAQQFSDYHSELNMSSLELGDSALYFCASSLLRQGRDEQYFGPGTRLTVT.

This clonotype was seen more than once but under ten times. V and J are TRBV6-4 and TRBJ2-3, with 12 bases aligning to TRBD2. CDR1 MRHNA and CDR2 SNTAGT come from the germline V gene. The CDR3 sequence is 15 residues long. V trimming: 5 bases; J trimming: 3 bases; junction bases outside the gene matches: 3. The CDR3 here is CASSPSGGATDTQYF. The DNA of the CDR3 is TGTGCCAGCAGTCCTAGCGGGGGGGCGACAGATACGCAGTATTTT.

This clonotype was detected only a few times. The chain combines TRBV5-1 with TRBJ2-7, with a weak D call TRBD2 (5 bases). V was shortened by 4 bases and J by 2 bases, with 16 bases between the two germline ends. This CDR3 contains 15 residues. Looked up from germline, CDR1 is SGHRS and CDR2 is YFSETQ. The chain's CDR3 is CASSPEAVTTYEQYF. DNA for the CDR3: TGCGCCAGCAGCCCGGAAGCGGTAACGACCTACGAGCAGTACTTC.

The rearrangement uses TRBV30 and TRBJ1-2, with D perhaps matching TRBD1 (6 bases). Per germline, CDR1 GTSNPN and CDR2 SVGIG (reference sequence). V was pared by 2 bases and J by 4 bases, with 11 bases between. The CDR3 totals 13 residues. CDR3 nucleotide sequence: TGTGCCTGGAGTCCACAGGGAGCCTATGGCTACACCTTC. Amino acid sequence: CAWSPQGAYGYTF.

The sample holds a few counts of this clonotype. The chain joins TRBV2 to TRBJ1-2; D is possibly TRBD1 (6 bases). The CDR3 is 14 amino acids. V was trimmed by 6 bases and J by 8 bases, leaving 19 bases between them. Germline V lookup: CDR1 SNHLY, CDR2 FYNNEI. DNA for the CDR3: TGTGCCAGCAGGATGGAAGCAGGGGTAGCCGGCTACACCTTC. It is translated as CASRMEAGVAGYTF.

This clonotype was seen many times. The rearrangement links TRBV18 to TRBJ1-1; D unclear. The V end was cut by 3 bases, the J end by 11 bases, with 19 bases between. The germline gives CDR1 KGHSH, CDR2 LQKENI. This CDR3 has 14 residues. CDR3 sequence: CASSPTRDTEVAFF. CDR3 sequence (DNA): TGTGCCAGCTCACCGACCCGAGACACCGAAGTTGCTTTCTTT.

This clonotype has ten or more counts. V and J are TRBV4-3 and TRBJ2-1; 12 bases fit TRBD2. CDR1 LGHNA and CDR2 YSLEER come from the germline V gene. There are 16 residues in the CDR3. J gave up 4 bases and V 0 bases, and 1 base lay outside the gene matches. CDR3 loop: CASSQDGTSGYNEQFF. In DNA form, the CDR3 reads TGCGCCAGCAGCCAAGATGGGACTAGCGGGTACAATGAGCAGTTCTTC.

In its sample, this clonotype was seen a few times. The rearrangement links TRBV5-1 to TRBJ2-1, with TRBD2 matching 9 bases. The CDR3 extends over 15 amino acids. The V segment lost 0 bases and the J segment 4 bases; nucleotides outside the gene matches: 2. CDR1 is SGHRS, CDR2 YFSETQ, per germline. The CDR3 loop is CASSLVSGGYNEQFF. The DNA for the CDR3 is TGCGCCAGCAGCTTGGTTAGCGGGGGTTACAATGAGCAGTTCTTC.

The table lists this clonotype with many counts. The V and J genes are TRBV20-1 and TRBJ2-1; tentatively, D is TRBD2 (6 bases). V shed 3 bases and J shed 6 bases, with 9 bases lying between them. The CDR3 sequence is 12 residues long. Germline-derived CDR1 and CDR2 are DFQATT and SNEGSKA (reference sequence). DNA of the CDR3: TGCAGTGCTAGTTGGGACTCCAATGAGCAGTTCTTC. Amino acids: CSASWDSNEQFF.

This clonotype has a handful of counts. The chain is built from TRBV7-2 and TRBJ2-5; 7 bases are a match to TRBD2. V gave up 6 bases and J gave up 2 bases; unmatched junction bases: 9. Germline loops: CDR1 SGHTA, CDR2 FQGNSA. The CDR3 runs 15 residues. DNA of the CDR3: TGTGCCAGCAGTCATTGGGGGGGACTTCAAGAGACCCAGTACTTC. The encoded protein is CASSHWGGLQETQYF.

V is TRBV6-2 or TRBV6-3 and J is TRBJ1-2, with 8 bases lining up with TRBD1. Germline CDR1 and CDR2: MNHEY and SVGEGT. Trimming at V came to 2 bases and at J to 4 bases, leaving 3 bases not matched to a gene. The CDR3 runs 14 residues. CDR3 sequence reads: CASSYRTGSYGYTF. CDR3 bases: TGTGCCAGCAGTTACCGGACAGGGAGCTATGGCTACACCTTC.

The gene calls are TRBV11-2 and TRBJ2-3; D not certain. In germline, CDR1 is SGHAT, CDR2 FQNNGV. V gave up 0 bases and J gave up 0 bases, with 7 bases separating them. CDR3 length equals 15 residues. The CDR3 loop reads CASSLEEPSTDTQYF. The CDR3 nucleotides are TGTGCCAGCAGCTTAGAGGAGCCCAGCACAGATACGCAGTATTTT. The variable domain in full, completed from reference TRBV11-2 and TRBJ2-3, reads EAGVAQSPRYKIIEKRQSVAFWCNPISGHATLYWYQQILGQGPKLLIQFQNNGVVDDSQLPKDRFSAERLKGVDSTLKIQPAKLEDSAVYLCASSLEEPSTDTQYFGPGTRLTVL.

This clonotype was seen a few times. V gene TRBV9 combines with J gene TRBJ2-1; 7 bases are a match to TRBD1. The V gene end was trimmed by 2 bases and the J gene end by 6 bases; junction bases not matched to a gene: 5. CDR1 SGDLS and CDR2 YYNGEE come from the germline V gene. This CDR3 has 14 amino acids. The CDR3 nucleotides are TGTGCCAGCAGCGTTGGGGACAGCCCCAATGAGCAGTTCTTC. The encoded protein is CASSVGDSPNEQFF.

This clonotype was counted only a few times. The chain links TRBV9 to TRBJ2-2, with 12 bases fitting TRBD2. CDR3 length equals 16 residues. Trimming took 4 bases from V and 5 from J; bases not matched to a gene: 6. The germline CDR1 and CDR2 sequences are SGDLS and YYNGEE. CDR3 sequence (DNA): TGTGCCAGCAGCAGACTAGCGGGGGAGGCGACCGGGGAGCTGTTTTTT. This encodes CASSRLAGEATGELFF.

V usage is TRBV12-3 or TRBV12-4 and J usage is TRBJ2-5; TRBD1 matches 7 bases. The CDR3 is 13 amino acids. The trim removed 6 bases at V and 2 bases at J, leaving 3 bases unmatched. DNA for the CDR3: TGTGCCAGCAGCCGGGACAGACAAGAGACCCAGTACTTC. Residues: CASSRDRQETQYF.

In DNA, the CDR3 is TGTGCCAGCCCCCGGCGGCTTAATTGGTCCTTGGGCGGGGAGCTGTTTTTT. Amino acid sequence: CASPRRLNWSLGGELFF. The V and J genes are TRBV11-2 and TRBJ2-2; no definite D call. Trimming shortened V by 8 bases and J by 7 bases, and 26 bases separated the two germline ends. The CDR3 is 17 residues long. CDR1 is SGHAT, CDR2 FQNNGV, per germline.

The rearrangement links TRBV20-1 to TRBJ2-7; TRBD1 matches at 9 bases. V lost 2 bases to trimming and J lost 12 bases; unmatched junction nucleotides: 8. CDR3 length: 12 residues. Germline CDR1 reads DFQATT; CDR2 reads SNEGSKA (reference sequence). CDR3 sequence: CSARNRDRDRYF. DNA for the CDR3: TGCAGTGCTAGAAACCGGGACAGGGATCGGTACTTC.

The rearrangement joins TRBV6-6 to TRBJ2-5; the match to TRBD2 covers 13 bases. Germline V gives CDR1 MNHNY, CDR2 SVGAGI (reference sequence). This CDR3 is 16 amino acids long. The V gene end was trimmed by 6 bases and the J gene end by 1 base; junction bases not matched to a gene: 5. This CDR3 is CASRGTSGVTQETQYF. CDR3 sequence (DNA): TGTGCCAGCAGAGGGACTAGCGGGGTGACCCAAGAGACCCAGTACTTC.

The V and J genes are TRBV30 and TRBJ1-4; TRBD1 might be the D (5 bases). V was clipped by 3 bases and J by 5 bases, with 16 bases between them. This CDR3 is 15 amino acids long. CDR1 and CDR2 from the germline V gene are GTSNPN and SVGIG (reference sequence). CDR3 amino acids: CAWRARGPGNEKLFF. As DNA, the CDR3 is TGTGCCTGGAGAGCCCGGGGCCCAGGAAATGAAAAACTGTTTTTT.

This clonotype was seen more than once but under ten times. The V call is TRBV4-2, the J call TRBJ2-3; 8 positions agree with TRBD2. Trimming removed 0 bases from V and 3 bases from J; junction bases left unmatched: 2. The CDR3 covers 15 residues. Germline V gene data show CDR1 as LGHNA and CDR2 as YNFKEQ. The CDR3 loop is CASSQDGGVTDTQYF. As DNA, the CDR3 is TGTGCCAGCAGCCAAGACGGGGGGGTAACAGATACGCAGTATTTT.

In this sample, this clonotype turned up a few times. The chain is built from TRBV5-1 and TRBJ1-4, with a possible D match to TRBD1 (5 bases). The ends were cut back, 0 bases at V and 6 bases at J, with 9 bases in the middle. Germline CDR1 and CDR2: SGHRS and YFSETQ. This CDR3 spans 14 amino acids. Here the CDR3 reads CASSLAGPHEKLFF. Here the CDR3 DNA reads TGCGCCAGCAGCTTGGCGGGGCCTCATGAAAAACTGTTTTTT.

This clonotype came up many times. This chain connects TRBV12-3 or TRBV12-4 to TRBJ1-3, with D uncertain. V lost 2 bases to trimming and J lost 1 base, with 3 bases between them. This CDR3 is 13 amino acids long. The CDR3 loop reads CASSLFSGNTIYF. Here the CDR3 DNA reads TGTGCCAGCAGTTTATTTTCTGGAAACACCATATATTTT.

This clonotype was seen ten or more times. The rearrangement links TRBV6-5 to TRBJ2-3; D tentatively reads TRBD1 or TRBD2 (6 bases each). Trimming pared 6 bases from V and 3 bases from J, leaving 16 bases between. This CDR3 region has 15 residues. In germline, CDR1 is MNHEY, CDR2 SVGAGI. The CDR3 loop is CASSTFQGRTDTQYF. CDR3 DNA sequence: TGTGCCAGCAGCACCTTTCAGGGGAGGACAGATACGCAGTATTTT.

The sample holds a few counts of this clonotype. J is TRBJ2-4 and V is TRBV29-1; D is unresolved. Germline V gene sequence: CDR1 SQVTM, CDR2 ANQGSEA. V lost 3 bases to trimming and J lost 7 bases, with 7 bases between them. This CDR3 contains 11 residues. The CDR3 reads CSVEDDNIQYF. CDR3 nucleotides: TGCAGCGTTGAGGATGATAACATTCAGTACTTC.

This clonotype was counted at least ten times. The DNA of the CDR3 is TGTGCCAGCAGCTTAAGGTTGGCCAATGAGCAGTTCTTC. This sequence encodes CASSLRLANEQFF. The chain combines TRBV11-3 with TRBJ2-1, with D unresolved. Germline V gives CDR1 SGHNT, CDR2 YENEEA. This CDR3 has 13 amino acids. Deletions cut 2 bases from V and 6 bases from J, with 8 bases between.

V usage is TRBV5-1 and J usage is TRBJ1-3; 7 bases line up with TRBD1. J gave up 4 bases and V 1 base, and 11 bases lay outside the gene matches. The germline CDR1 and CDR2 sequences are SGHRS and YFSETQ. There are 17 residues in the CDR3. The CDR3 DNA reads TGCGCCAGCAGCTTGAACCCCCCAGGGGGATCCGGAAACACCATATATTTT. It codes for CASSLNPPGGSGNTIYF.

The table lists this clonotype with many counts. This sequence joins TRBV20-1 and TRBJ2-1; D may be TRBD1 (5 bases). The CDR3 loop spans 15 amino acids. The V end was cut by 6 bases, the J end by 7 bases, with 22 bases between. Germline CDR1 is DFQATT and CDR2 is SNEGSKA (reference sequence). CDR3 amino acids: CSAPDPSVGANEQFF. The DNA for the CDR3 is TGCAGTGCACCGGACCCCTCGGTAGGGGCTAATGAGCAGTTCTTC.

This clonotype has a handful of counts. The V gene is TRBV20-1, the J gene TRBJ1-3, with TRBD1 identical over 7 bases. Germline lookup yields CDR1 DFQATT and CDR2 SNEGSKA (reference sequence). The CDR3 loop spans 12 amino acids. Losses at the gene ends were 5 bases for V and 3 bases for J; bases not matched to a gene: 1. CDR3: CSAPGGGNTIYF. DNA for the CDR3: TGCAGTGCTCCAGGGGGTGGAAACACCATATATTTT.